One sample yielded the 27 T cell receptor beta chains listed below, sequenced in a study of blood T cell repertoires in COVID-19. The data were produced by immunoSEQ multiplex PCR, yet TCRdb's version contains in-frame clones alone and is incomplete. Of hundreds of thousands of clones in the sample, approximately 81% are singletons; the top ten hold approximately 18%. Sample: peripheral blood. These receptors came from an elderly woman with active or convalescent COVID-19.

The chain has TRBV9 and TRBJ2-7, with a tentative D call TRBD1 (7 bases). CDR3 length: 15 amino acids. Germline-derived CDR1 and CDR2 are SGDLS and YYNGEE. Trimming took off 2 bases at V and 1 base at J, with 13 bases between the two ends. CDR3 nucleotides: TGTGCCAGCAGCGTGCCGACAGGGAGGTCCTACGAGCAGTACTTC. This translates into CASSVPTGRSYEQYF. The whole variable domain, remainder taken from reference TRBV9 and TRBJ2-7, is DSGVTQTPKHLITATGQRVTLRCSPRSGDLSVYWYQQSLDQGLQFLIQYYNGEERAKGNILERFSAQQFPDLHSELNLSSLELGDSALYFCASSVPTGRSYEQYFGPGTRLTVT.

This chain joins TRBV5-1 and TRBJ2-1; possible D gene TRBD2, 5 bases. The ends were cut back, 2 bases at V and 0 bases at J, with 9 bases in the middle. From germline, CDR1 is SGHRS and CDR2 YFSETQ. This CDR3 region has 15 residues. CDR3 in amino acids: CASSFPRGSYNEQFF. The CDR3, as DNA: TGCGCCAGCAGCTTCCCCCGGGGCTCCTACAATGAGCAGTTCTTC.

Many counts were recorded for this clone. The rearrangement joins TRBV4-3 to TRBJ2-1, with TRBD2 matching 13 bases. The CDR3 sequence is 17 residues long. V gave up 1 base and J gave up 6 bases; unmatched junction bases: 6. CDR1 LGHNA and CDR2 YSLEER come from the germline V gene. Here the CDR3 reads CASSQGTSGGRFNEQFF. DNA of the CDR3: TGCGCCAGCAGCCAAGGGACTAGCGGGGGCCGATTCAATGAGCAGTTCTTC.

This chain uses TRBV18 with TRBJ1-5; possible D gene TRBD1, 5 bases. V was pared by 0 bases and J by 4 bases, with 13 bases between. The CDR3 length is 16 residues. Germline CDR1 is KGHSH and CDR2 is LQKENI. The CDR3 protein is CASSPPGGDLNQPQHF. The DNA of the CDR3 is TGTGCCAGCTCACCACCGGGGGGGGACCTTAATCAGCCCCAGCATTTT. The full variable domain, completed using reference TRBV18 and TRBJ1-5, is NAGVMQNPRHLVRRRGQEARLRCSPMKGHSHVYWYRQLPEEGLKFMVYLQKENIIDESGMPKERFSAEFPKEGPSILRIQQVVRGDSAAYFCASSPPGGDLNQPQHFGDGTRLSIL.

The CDR3 bases are TGTGCCAGCTCAGGGGGGGCAACCGCCGAGCAGTACTTC. Translation: CASSGGATAEQYF. The chain carries TRBV18 and TRBJ2-7; the D gene is possibly TRBD2 (7 bases). Germline V gene sequence: CDR1 KGHSH, CDR2 LQKENI. The CDR3 runs 13 residues. With 5 bases removed from V and 6 bases from J, the gap between germline ends came to 14 bases.

The rearrangement uses TRBV3-1 (or the pseudogene TRBV3-2) and TRBJ1-1; D uncertain. V lost 2 bases to trimming and J lost 1 base, with 5 bases between them. This CDR3 has 13 amino acids. Germline V gene sequence: CDR1 LGHDT, CDR2 YNNKEL (reference sequence). The CDR3 region has the DNA TGTGCCAGCAGCCAACAGCGGAACACTGAAGCTTTCTTT. Its protein is CASSQQRNTEAFF.

The count of this clone is one. The V gene is TRBV5-5, the J gene TRBJ2-3; D is unresolved. The CDR3 runs to 12 residues. V shed 3 bases and J shed 6 bases, with 8 bases lying between them. Germline V gene data show CDR1 as SGHKS and CDR2 as YYEKEE (reference sequence). CDR3 sequence (DNA): TGTGCCAGCAGCTCTCTCGGGGATACGCAGTATTTT. This encodes CASSSLGDTQYF.

This clone was observed a single time. The V gene is TRBV27, the J gene TRBJ1-1, with no clear D. This CDR3 contains 14 residues. V was pared by 3 bases and J by 5 bases, with 13 bases between. CDR1 MNHEY and CDR2 SMNVEV come from the germline V gene (reference sequence). The CDR3 DNA sequence: TGTGCCAGCAGTTTCGTGGCTGACGGGACTGAAGCTTTCTTT. Translation: CASSFVADGTEAFF.

The chain recombines TRBV12-3 or TRBV12-4 with TRBJ2-4; no reliable D call. Trimming stripped 4 bases from V and 7 bases from J, with 5 bases between. There are 11 residues in the CDR3. CDR3 protein: CASSSFNIQYF. The CDR3 DNA follows: TGTGCCAGCAGTTCATTCAACATTCAGTACTTC.

The J gene is TRBJ2-2, the V gene TRBV6-2 or TRBV6-3, with 11 positions matching TRBD1. Germline CDR1 reads MNHEY; CDR2 reads SVGEGT. The V and J ends lost 6 bases and 4 bases, in that order; junction bases with no gene match: 7. This CDR3 is built from 16 residues. The CDR3 is CASSLRDRGVTGELFF. CDR3 in DNA: TGTGCCAGCAGCCTCCGGGACAGGGGGGTCACCGGGGAGCTGTTTTTT.

The V gene is TRBV7-9, the J gene TRBJ1-2, with 7 bases that match TRBD1. Germline trimming cut 7 bases from V and 2 bases from J; bases unmatched to any gene: 7. Germline V gives CDR1 SEHNR, CDR2 FQNEAQ (reference sequence). This CDR3 has 14 residues. DNA for the CDR3: TGTGCCAGCACCAGCAAGGGACAGAACTATGGCTACACCTTC. This sequence encodes CASTSKGQNYGYTF.

This clone was counted between two and nine times. V is TRBV28 and J is TRBJ1-2, with D uncertain. This CDR3 is 11 amino acids long. Germline V CDR1 and CDR2: MDHEN, SYDVKM. V lost 5 bases to trimming and J lost 4 bases, with 5 bases between them. As DNA, the CDR3 is TGTGCCAGCAGTCACTTCTATGGCTACACCTTC. Its protein is CASSHFYGYTF.

The chain combines TRBV2 with TRBJ2-3; 9 bases match TRBD2. The CDR3 consists of 11 residues. V gave up 4 bases and J gave up 14 bases; unmatched junction bases: 4. CDR1 is SNHLY, CDR2 FYNNEI, per germline. The CDR3 region is CASSVAGGRYF. In DNA form, the CDR3 reads TGTGCCAGCAGTGTCGCGGGGGGGAGGTATTTT.

V is TRBV18 and J is TRBJ2-7, with unresolved D. The germline V gene encodes CDR1 KGHSH and CDR2 LQKENI. This CDR3 has 13 residues. V was trimmed by 3 bases and J by 3 bases, leaving 9 bases between them. CDR3 nucleotide sequence: TGTGCCAGCTCACCTGACTTATACTACGAGCAGTACTTC. Its translation: CASSPDLYYEQYF.

The chain carries TRBV5-5 and TRBJ1-1; the match to TRBD1 covers 8 bases. The germline V gene has CDR1 SGHKS and CDR2 YYEKEE (reference sequence). The ends lost 3 bases at V and 8 bases at J; junction bases unmatched: 3. The CDR3 extends over 12 amino acids. CDR3 DNA: TGTGCCAGCAGCTCGACAGGGGTAGAAGCTTTCTTT. Amino acid sequence: CASSSTGVEAFF.

This clone showed up just once. V gene TRBV11-3 combines with J gene TRBJ2-2; 7 positions match TRBD1. The germline CDR1 and CDR2 sequences are SGHNT and YENEEA. There are 19 residues in the CDR3. Losses at the gene ends were 4 bases for V and 2 bases for J; bases not matched to a gene: 16. The CDR3: CASSSKTGTAILNTGELFF. The CDR3 DNA reads TGTGCCAGCAGCTCCAAAACCGGGACAGCAATACTTAACACCGGGGAGCTGTTTTTT.

The chain carries TRBV7-9 and TRBJ2-1; TRBD1 matches at 10 bases. The CDR3 is 15 amino acids. V lost 4 bases and J lost 10; bases outside the gene matches: 10. CDR1 is SEHNR and CDR2 is FQNEAQ in the germline V gene (reference sequence). The CDR3 protein is CASSYAGQGRGEQFF. The CDR3 DNA reads TGTGCCAGCAGCTACGCGGGACAGGGGAGAGGGGAGCAGTTCTTC. Looking up the rest from reference TRBV7-9 and TRBJ2-1 gives the full variable domain: DTGVSQNPRHKITKRGQNVTFRCDPISEHNRLYWYRQTLGQGPEFLTYFQNEAQLEKSRLLSDRFSAERPKGSFSTLEIQRTEQGDSAMYLCASSYAGQGRGEQFFGPGTRLTVL.

This rearrangement joins TRBV21-1 to TRBJ2-7; the tabulated D call, TRBD2, remains unverified against the DNA. TRBV21-1 is a known pseudogene. The CDR3 length is 12 residues. The CDR3 here is CASSPSSYEQYF. The DNA for the CDR3 is TGTGCCAGCAGCCCGAGCTCCTACGAGCAGTACTTC.

The rearrangement uses TRBV7-2 and TRBJ1-6; 7 bases line up with TRBD1. CDR1 and CDR2 (germline): SGHTA, FQGNSA. Losses at the gene ends were 4 bases for V and 9 bases for J; bases not matched to a gene: 9. The CDR3 totals 15 residues. The CDR3 nucleotides read TGTGCCAGCAGCTCAACACAGGGGTTTGGTTCACCCCTCCACTTT. Amino acid sequence: CASSSTQGFGSPLHF. Using reference TRBV7-2 and TRBJ1-6 for the parts outside the CDR3, the full variable domain is GAGVSQSPSNKVTEKGKDVELRCDPISGHTALYWYRQSLGQGLEFLIYFQGNSAPDKSGLPSDRFSAERTGGSVSTLTIQRTQQEDSAVYLCASSSTQGFGSPLHFGNGTRLTVT.

This chain joins TRBV7-2 and TRBJ1-2, with D unresolved. This CDR3 has 14 amino acids. Germline values: CDR1 SGHTA, CDR2 FQGNSA. Between the trimmed V and J ends, which lost 1 base and 2 bases, there was a span of 8 bases. DNA for the CDR3: TGTGCCAGCAGCTTAGGCGTCAAGAACTATGGCTACACCTTC. As protein: CASSLGVKNYGYTF.

The chain is built from TRBV6-6 and TRBJ2-7, with 9 bases aligning to TRBD2. Looked up from germline, CDR1 is MNHNY and CDR2 is SVGAGI (reference sequence). V lost 8 bases, J lost 0 bases, and 5 bases stayed unmatched. The CDR3 consists of 14 residues. DNA for the CDR3: TGTGCCAGCCAAGCTAGCGGGAACTCCTACGAGCAGTACTTC. Amino acid sequence: CASQASGNSYEQYF.

This clone was picked up a small number of times. The V and J genes are TRBV7-2 and TRBJ2-7, with 7 bases matching TRBD2. This CDR3 is 15 amino acids long. V gave up 3 bases and J gave up 2 bases; unmatched junction bases: 7. Germline V gene lookup returns CDR1 SGHTA and CDR2 FQGNSA. CDR3 residues: CASSFAAGKAYEQYF. The DNA for the CDR3 is TGTGCCAGCAGCTTTGCAGCGGGGAAAGCCTACGAGCAGTACTTC.

The V gene is TRBV18, the J gene TRBJ2-7; D gene uncertain. V was trimmed by 2 bases and J by 2 bases, leaving 13 bases between them. The CDR3 sequence is 15 residues long. The V gene's germline CDR1 is KGHSH and CDR2 LQKENI. CDR3 bases: TGTGCCAGCTCACCAGAGAGACTCTTAACCTACGAGCAGTACTTC. This encodes CASSPERLLTYEQYF.

CDR3 bases: TGTGCCAGCAGTCGTGCGCGGGAGAGGGGTTCACCCCTCCACTTT. As protein: CASSRARERGSPLHF. The chain has TRBV6-5 and TRBJ1-6; tentative D call: TRBD1 (5 bases). Germline V gives CDR1 MNHEY, CDR2 SVGAGI. The CDR3 has 15 residues. V was trimmed by 5 bases and J by 9 bases, leaving 17 bases between them.

V usage is TRBV6-2 or TRBV6-3 and J usage is TRBJ2-7; TRBD2 agrees at 12 bases. The CDR3 runs to 14 residues. The V segment lost 6 bases and the J segment 4 bases; nucleotides outside the gene matches: 4. The germline gives CDR1 MNHEY, CDR2 SVGEGT. CDR3 DNA: TGTGCCAGCAGCTGGACTAGCGGGAAGTACGAGCAGTACTTC. Encoded protein: CASSWTSGKYEQYF.

The chain recombines TRBV30 with TRBJ1-6; the D gene is possibly TRBD1 (6 bases). V was clipped by 0 bases and J by 0 bases, with 15 bases between them. CDR3 length equals 18 residues. CDR1 is GTSNPN and CDR2 is SVGIG in the germline V gene (reference sequence). The CDR3 reads CAWSVGTGTVSYNSPLHF. As DNA, the CDR3 is TGTGCCTGGAGTGTCGGTACAGGGACCGTCTCCTATAATTCACCCCTCCACTTT.

V is TRBV6-2 or TRBV6-3 and J is TRBJ1-2; D gene uncertain. The V end lost 2 bases, the J end lost 5 bases, and 21 bases lay between the germline ends. CDR3 size: 17 residues. In germline, CDR1 is MNHEY, CDR2 SVGEGT. This chain's CDR3 is CASSYRVAPVAKYGYTF. CDR3 coding DNA: TGTGCCAGCAGTTACAGAGTAGCCCCGGTAGCCAAATATGGCTACACCTTC.